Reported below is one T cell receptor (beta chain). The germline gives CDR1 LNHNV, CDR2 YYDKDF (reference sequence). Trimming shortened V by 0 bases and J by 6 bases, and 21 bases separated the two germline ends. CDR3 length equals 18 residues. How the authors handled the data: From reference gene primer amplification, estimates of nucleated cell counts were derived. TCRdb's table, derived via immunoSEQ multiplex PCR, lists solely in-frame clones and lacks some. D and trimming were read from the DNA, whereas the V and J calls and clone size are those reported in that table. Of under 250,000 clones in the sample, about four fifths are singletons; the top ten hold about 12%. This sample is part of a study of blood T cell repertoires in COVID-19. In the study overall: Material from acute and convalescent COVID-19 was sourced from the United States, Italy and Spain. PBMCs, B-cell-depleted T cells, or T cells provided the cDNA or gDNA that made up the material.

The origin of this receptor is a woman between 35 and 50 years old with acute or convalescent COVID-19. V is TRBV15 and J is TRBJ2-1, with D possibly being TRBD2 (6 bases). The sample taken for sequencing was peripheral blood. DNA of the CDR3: TGTGCCACCAGCAGAGACCCCGATTGGGCGGGCGGGACCAATGAGCAGTTCTTC. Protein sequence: CATSRDPDWAGGTNEQFF.